Listed here are 2 T cell receptor beta chains from one sample, sequenced in a study of cytotoxic CD8 clonotypes in ibrutinib-treated CLL. The method was immunoSEQ multiplex PCR; TCRdb's version includes in-frame clones alone and lacks a portion of them. The sample lists some 70,000 clones; 68% were seen once. This specimen consisted of PBMCs, obtained after 12 months of ibrutinib treatment. The receptors here all came from a human donor with chronic lymphocytic leukemia.

J is TRBJ1-1 and V is TRBV7-2; 9 bases are a match to TRBD1. CDR3 size: 14 residues. J was trimmed by 1 base and V by 7 bases; bases with no gene match: 4. CDR1 SGHTA and CDR2 FQGNSA come from the germline V gene. The CDR3 DNA follows: TGTGCCAGCACCCAGGGACAGGGGAACACTGAAGCTTTCTTT. It is translated as CASTQGQGNTEAFF.

This rearrangement joins TRBV6-1 to TRBJ1-2; TRBD1 agrees at 7 bases. Losses at the gene ends were 2 bases for V and 7 bases for J; bases not matched to a gene: 7. Germline V gene sequence: CDR1 MNHNS, CDR2 SASEGT. This CDR3 spans 14 amino acids. CDR3 loop: CASSELDRVGGYTF. The CDR3 nucleotides read TGTGCCAGCAGTGAACTCGACAGGGTAGGTGGCTACACCTTC.